These 19 T cell receptor beta chains share one sample of origin, sequenced in a study of blood T cell repertoires in COVID-19. The assay was immunoSEQ multiplex PCR, and TCRdb's table has in-frame clones only and misses some. The sample gives around 180,000 clones, about 88% of which show up once; around 4.8% is in the top ten. Sequencing used peripheral blood. The receptor set was obtained from a human donor in a cohort sampled during active COVID-19.

The chain employs TRBV10-3 and TRBJ1-6; 9 bases are a match to TRBD1. After removal of 7 bases from V and 7 bases from J, the junction contained 5 bases not matched to a gene. This CDR3 spans 14 amino acids. Germline lookup yields CDR1 ENHRY and CDR2 SYGVKD. CDR3 loop: CAITRDRANSPLHF. DNA of the CDR3: TGTGCCATCACCCGGGACAGGGCGAATTCACCCCTCCACTTT.

The CDR3 DNA reads as TGCGCCAGCAGCCAAAATAGCGGGAGAAGGACCTACAATGAGCAGTTCTTC. It is translated as CASSQNSGRRTYNEQFF. The gene calls are TRBV4-3 and TRBJ2-1; 9 nucleotides match TRBD2. The ends lost 2 bases at V and 2 bases at J; junction bases unmatched: 7. The CDR3 has 17 residues. From germline, CDR1 is LGHNA and CDR2 YSLEER.

The chain joins TRBV28 to TRBJ1-3; TRBD1 is a possible D gene (6 bases). This CDR3 comprises 17 residues. V was trimmed by 0 bases and J by 0 bases, leaving 12 bases between them. Looked up from germline, CDR1 is MDHEN and CDR2 is SYDVKM. The CDR3 region is CASSLWAGANSGNTIYF. In nucleotides, the CDR3 is TGTGCCAGCAGTTTATGGGCGGGGGCCAACTCTGGAAACACCATATATTTT.

This chain uses TRBV7-2 with TRBJ1-1; no definite D call. V was trimmed by 2 bases and J by 2 bases, leaving 21 bases between them. CDR1 is SGHTA and CDR2 is FQGNSA in the germline V gene. The CDR3 sequence is 18 residues long. CDR3 sequence (DNA): TGTGCCAGCAGCTTACCCCTGGGAGGAAACTTGGGCAACACTGAAGCTTTCTTT. It translates to CASSLPLGGNLGNTEAFF.

The chain employs TRBV20-1 and TRBJ2-3; D is unresolved. Trimming stripped 3 bases from V and 6 bases from J, with 13 bases between. CDR3 length: 13 amino acids. Germline V gene lookup returns CDR1 DFQATT and CDR2 SNEGSKA (reference sequence). CDR3 sequence: CSASLVSTDTQYF. CDR3 bases: TGCAGTGCTAGTCTAGTGTCAACGGATACGCAGTATTTT.

The CDR3 DNA sequence: TGTGCCAGCAGTCCAGCCGGGACTAGCGGGAGAAACTCCTACAATGAGCAGTTCTTC. Translation gives CASSPAGTSGRNSYNEQFF. This sequence joins TRBV28 and TRBJ2-1, with 14 bases fitting TRBD2. J gave up 0 bases and V 5 bases, and 9 bases lay outside the gene matches. The CDR3 runs 19 residues. The germline gives CDR1 MDHEN, CDR2 SYDVKM.

V usage is TRBV11-1 and J usage is TRBJ2-7; D gene unclear. Trimming took 5 bases from V and 5 from J, leaving 16 bases between them. Germline V lookup: CDR1 SGHAT, CDR2 FQDESV (reference sequence). This CDR3 contains 14 residues. The CDR3 DNA sequence: TGTGCCAGCAGCCCCCCTGCCCTGGGCCACGAGCAGTACTTC. Its translation: CASSPPALGHEQYF.

This rearrangement joins TRBV10-2 to TRBJ2-3; 8 nucleotides align to TRBD1. Germline V gives CDR1 WSHSY, CDR2 SAAADI. J was trimmed by 3 bases and V by 6 bases; bases with no gene match: 2. This CDR3 is built from 13 residues. CDR3 loop: CASRGQVTDTQYF. DNA for the CDR3: TGCGCCAGCAGGGGACAGGTAACAGATACGCAGTATTTT.

This sequence joins TRBV19 and TRBJ1-1; 9 bases agree with TRBD1. CDR1 is LNHDA, CDR2 SQIVND, per germline (reference sequence). V gave up 6 bases and J gave up 1 base; unmatched junction bases: 3. CDR3 size: 14 residues. The CDR3: CASSHRGRNTEAFF. CDR3 DNA: TGTGCCAGTAGCCACAGGGGGCGGAACACTGAAGCTTTCTTT.

J is TRBJ1-1 and V is TRBV7-8; D gene unclear. This CDR3 is 15 amino acids long. In germline, CDR1 is SGHVS, CDR2 FQNEAQ. V was cut by 1 base and J by 2 bases, with 11 bases left in between. In DNA, the CDR3 is TGTGCCAGCAGCTTAGTTGAGCTCTCCAACACTGAAGCTTTCTTT. Translation gives CASSLVELSNTEAFF.

CDR3 in amino acids: CSAQAGALFF. The DNA of the CDR3 is TGCAGTGCCCAGGCAGGGGCCCTATTCTTC. The rearrangement uses TRBV20-1 and TRBJ2-1, with D perhaps TRBD1 (6 bases). The V gene's germline CDR1 is DFQATT and CDR2 SNEGSKA (reference sequence). This CDR3 has 10 residues. V lost 6 bases and J 16 bases, leaving 16 bases between the germline ends.

This sequence joins TRBV6-2 or TRBV6-3 and TRBJ2-1; tentative D call: TRBD2 (6 bases). The V gene's germline CDR1 is MNHEY and CDR2 SVGEGT. The CDR3 is 18 residues long. Trimming took 2 bases from V and 6 from J, leaving 23 bases between them. The CDR3 bases are TGTGCCAGCAGTTACGATGAGGAGGGTTATTTTTTCGGCAATGAGCAGTTCTTC. Residues: CASSYDEEGYFFGNEQFF.

The chain links TRBV11-2 to TRBJ2-1; 14 bases match TRBD2. CDR3 length: 15 amino acids. Germline values: CDR1 SGHAT, CDR2 FQNNGV. Losses at the gene ends were 5 bases for V and 7 bases for J; bases not matched to a gene: 4. The CDR3 protein is CASSTGTSGRNEQFF. The CDR3 DNA sequence: TGTGCCAGCAGCACTGGGACTAGCGGGAGAAATGAGCAGTTCTTC.

The V gene is TRBV6-5, the J gene TRBJ2-2, with 8 nucleotides matching TRBD1. There are 13 residues in the CDR3. The junction had 0 bases not matched to a gene; V was cut back by 6 bases and J by 3 bases. CDR1 and CDR2 (germline): MNHEY, SVGAGI. The CDR3 loop is CASRTGDTGELFF. DNA for the CDR3: TGTGCCAGCAGGACAGGGGACACCGGGGAGCTGTTTTTT.

This chain uses TRBV19 with TRBJ1-5; D not resolved. This CDR3 is 14 amino acids long. Trimming cost V 7 bases and J 3 bases, with 13 bases left between them. From germline, CDR1 is LNHDA and CDR2 SQIVND (reference sequence). The CDR3 DNA sequence: TGTGCCAGTAACCCGTCGGGGTTCAATCAGCCCCAGCATTTT. It specifies CASNPSGFNQPQHF. Full variable domain (rest looked up from reference TRBV19 and TRBJ1-5): DGGITQSPKYLFRKEGQNVTLSCEQNLNHDAMYWYRQDPGQGLRLIYYSQIVNDFQKGDIAEGYSVSREKKESFPLTVTSAQKNPTAFYLCASNPSGFNQPQHFGDGTRLSIL.

CDR3: CASSLEGNFINNEQFF. The CDR3 coding sequence is TGTGCCAGCAGCTTAGAGGGGAACTTCATCAACAATGAGCAGTTCTTC. V usage is TRBV7-8 and J usage is TRBJ2-1, with D possibly TRBD1 on 5 matching bases. Germline assignment: CDR1 SGHVS and CDR2 FQNEAQ. V lost 1 base and J lost 5, with 15 bases in between. This CDR3 region has 16 residues.

This rearrangement joins TRBV5-1 to TRBJ2-5; 14 positions match TRBD2. Losses at the gene ends were 1 base for V and 4 bases for J; bases not matched to a gene: 12. Germline lookup yields CDR1 SGHRS and CDR2 YFSETQ. This CDR3 region has 19 residues. Here the CDR3 reads CASSLITGTSGSKGETQYF. CDR3 bases: TGCGCCAGCAGCTTGATAACCGGGACTAGCGGGAGTAAAGGAGAGACCCAGTACTTC.

This rearrangement joins TRBV7-2 to TRBJ1-6; 8 bases are shared with TRBD1. The germline V gene has CDR1 SGHTA and CDR2 FQGNSA. This CDR3 spans 13 amino acids. Germline trimming cut 8 bases from V and 6 bases from J; bases unmatched to any gene: 3. Here the CDR3 DNA reads TGTGCCAGCGGACAGGGACTTAATTCACCCCTCCACTTT. This sequence encodes CASGQGLNSPLHF. Full variable domain (outside the CDR3, taken from reference TRBV7-2 and TRBJ1-6): GAGVSQSPSNKVTEKGKDVELRCDPISGHTALYWYRQSLGQGLEFLIYFQGNSAPDKSGLPSDRFSAERTGGSVSTLTIQRTQQEDSAVYLCASGQGLNSPLHFGNGTRLTVT.

The chain uses TRBV11-2 and TRBJ2-4, with D perhaps TRBD2 (5 bases). In germline, CDR1 is SGHAT, CDR2 FQNNGV. CDR3 size: 13 residues. The V end was cut by 0 bases, the J end by 9 bases, with 9 bases between. The CDR3 loop is CASSLESGSIQYF. In DNA, the CDR3 is TGTGCCAGCAGCTTAGAGTCGGGGTCCATTCAGTACTTC.